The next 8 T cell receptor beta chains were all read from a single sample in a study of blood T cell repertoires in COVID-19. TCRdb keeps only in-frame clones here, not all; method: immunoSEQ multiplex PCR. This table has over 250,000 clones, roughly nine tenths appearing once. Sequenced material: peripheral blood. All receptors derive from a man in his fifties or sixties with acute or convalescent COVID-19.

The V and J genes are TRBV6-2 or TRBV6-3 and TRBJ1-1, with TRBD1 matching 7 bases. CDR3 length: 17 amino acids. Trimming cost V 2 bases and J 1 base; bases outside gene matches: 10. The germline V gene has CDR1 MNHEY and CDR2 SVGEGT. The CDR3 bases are TGTGCCAGCAGTTACCCGACCCCCTGGACAGGGAACACTGAAGCTTTCTTT. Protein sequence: CASSYPTPWTGNTEAFF.

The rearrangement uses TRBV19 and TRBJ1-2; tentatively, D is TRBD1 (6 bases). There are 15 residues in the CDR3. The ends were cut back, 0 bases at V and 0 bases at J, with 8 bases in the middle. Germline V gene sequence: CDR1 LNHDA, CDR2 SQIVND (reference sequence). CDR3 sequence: CASSIDGTTNYGYTF. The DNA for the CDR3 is TGTGCCAGTAGTATAGACGGGACAACTAACTATGGCTACACCTTC.

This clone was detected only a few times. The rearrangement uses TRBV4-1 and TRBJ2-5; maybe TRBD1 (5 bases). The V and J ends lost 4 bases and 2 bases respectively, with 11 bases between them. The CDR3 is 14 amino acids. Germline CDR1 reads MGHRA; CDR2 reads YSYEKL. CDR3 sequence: CASSRTQGQETQYF. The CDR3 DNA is TGCGCCAGCAGCCGAACCCAGGGTCAAGAGACCCAGTACTTC.

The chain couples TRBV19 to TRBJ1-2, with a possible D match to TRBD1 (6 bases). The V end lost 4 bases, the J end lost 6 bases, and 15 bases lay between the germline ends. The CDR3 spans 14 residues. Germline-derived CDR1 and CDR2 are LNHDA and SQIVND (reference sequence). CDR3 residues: CASSTLQGPNGYTF. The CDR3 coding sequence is TGTGCCAGTAGTACACTACAGGGCCCGAATGGCTACACCTTC.

The CDR3 DNA is TGCAGCGTTGAAGCTCCGGGGACAGGGGGCGCAGATACGCAGTATTTT. It is translated as CSVEAPGTGGADTQYF. The genes are TRBV29-1 and TRBJ2-3; TRBD1 matches 12 bases. The CDR3 totals 16 residues. V was clipped by 1 base and J by 4 bases; unmatched bases: 6. Germline values: CDR1 SQVTM, CDR2 ANQGSEA.

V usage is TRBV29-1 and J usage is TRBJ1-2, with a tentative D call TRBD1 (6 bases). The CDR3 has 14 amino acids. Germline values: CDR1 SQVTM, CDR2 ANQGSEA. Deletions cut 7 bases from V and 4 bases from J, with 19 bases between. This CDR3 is CSAEVGGGGYGYTF. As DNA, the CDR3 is TGCAGCGCGGAGGTGGGGGGAGGGGGCTATGGCTACACCTTC.

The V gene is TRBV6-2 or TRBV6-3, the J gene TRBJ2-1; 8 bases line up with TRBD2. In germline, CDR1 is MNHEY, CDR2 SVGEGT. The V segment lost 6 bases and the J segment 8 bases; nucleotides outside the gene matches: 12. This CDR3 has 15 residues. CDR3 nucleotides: TGTGCCAGCAGCCCCGGGACTAGGAGTCTGGATGAGCAGTTCTTC. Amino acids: CASSPGTRSLDEQFF.

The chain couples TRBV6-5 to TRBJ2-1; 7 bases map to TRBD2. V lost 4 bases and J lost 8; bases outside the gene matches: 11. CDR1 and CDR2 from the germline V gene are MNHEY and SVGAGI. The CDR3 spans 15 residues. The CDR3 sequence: CASSFLARGEYEQFF. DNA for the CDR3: TGTGCCAGCAGTTTCCTAGCTCGGGGGGAGTATGAGCAGTTCTTC.